This T cell receptor (beta chain) was recovered during a study of OX40 agonist ivuxolimab in advanced cancers. Overall study findings and caveats: Within 6 weeks, CD4+ and CD8+ blood T cells expanded clonally at 0.1 to 3.0 mg/kg.

This CDR3 region has 14 residues. CDR1 is MDHEN, CDR2 SYDVKM, per germline. With respect to this clone: Its specificity is not known.

The table came from immunoSEQ multiplex PCR; TCRdb's copy has only in-frame clones and leaves some out. The sample holds 65,000 to 70,000 clones, nearly 90% seen once. The sequence came from an adult with an advanced solid tumor such as melanoma, head and neck, liver or kidney cancer. V gene TRBV28 combines with J gene TRBJ2-5; TRBD1 agrees at 9 bases. The end of the DNA fits TRBJ2-7 better, so the J call may be wrong. The sequencing here drew on CD4+ or CD8+ T cells sorted from blood, taken in a trial of the OX40 agonist ivuxolimab. The CDR3 sequence is CASSPRDRDYEQYF. CDR3 bases: TGTGCCAGCAGCCCCCGGGACAGGGATTACGAGCAGTACTTC.